Each of the 28 T cell receptor beta chains below was sequenced from the same sample in a study of blood T cell repertoires in COVID-19. Data came from immunoSEQ multiplex PCR; TCRdb stores just in-frame clones and leaves some out. The sample includes roughly 280,000 clones, about 86% seen only once; the top ten take about 2%. The sample was peripheral blood. Receptors were obtained from a man between 25 and 39 years old with active or convalescent COVID-19.

Remarks on this clone: Other nucleotide sequences in the sample specify the same CDR3. The chain couples TRBV7-9 to TRBJ2-3, with 11 bases that match TRBD1. V lost 5 bases and J lost 2; bases outside the gene matches: 3. The CDR3 length is 15 residues. The germline gives CDR1 SEHNR, CDR2 FQNEAQ (reference sequence). CDR3 protein: CASSLGQGDTDTQYF. The CDR3 DNA reads TGTGCCAGCAGCCTGGGACAGGGGGACACAGATACGCAGTATTTT. The whole variable domain, filled in from reference TRBV7-9 and TRBJ2-3, reads DTGVSQNPRHKITKRGQNVTFRCDPISEHNRLYWYRQTLGQGPEFLTYFQNEAQLEKSRLLSDRFSAERPKGSFSTLEIQRTEQGDSAMYLCASSLGQGDTDTQYFGPGTRLTVL.

The J gene is TRBJ1-5, the V gene TRBV7-2; weak D call: TRBD1 (5 bases). Trimming removed 5 bases at V and 2 bases at J, with 10 bases between. Germline CDR1 is SGHTA and CDR2 is FQGNSA. The length of the CDR3 is 14 residues. The CDR3 nucleotides read TGTGCCAGCAGCCGGCCGGGGGGCAATCAGCCCCAGCATTTT. This encodes CASSRPGGNQPQHF.

This sequence joins TRBV7-7 and TRBJ2-5; TRBD1 might be the D (5 bases). Germline V gene sequence: CDR1 SSHAT, CDR2 FNYEAQ (reference sequence). CDR3 length: 14 residues. V gave up 5 bases and J gave up 7 bases, with 17 bases separating them. CDR3 sequence (DNA): TGTGCCAGCAGCCAGGGCCTCCAGGACGGGACCCAGTACTTC. Encoded protein: CASSQGLQDGTQYF. Full variable domain (remainder filled in from reference TRBV7-7 and TRBJ2-5): GAGVSQSPRYKVTKRGQDVTLRCDPISSHATLYWYQQALGQGPEFLTYFNYEAQPDKSGLPSDRFSAERPEGSISTLTIQRTEQRDSAMYRCASSQGLQDGTQYFGPGTRLLVL.

The chain is built from TRBV12-3 or TRBV12-4 and TRBJ1-2, with TRBD1 as a possible D gene (5 bases). Trimming stripped 7 bases from V and 7 bases from J, with 13 bases between. The CDR3 loop spans 12 amino acids. CDR3 nucleotides: TGTGCCAGCACCCCGGGGAGGGGTGGCTACACCTTC. It codes for CASTPGRGGYTF.

J is TRBJ1-3 and V is TRBV6-1; weak D call: TRBD1 (6 bases). With 3 bases removed from V and 4 bases from J, the gap between germline ends came to 16 bases. Per germline, CDR1 MNHNS and CDR2 SASEGT. CDR3 length: 16 amino acids. DNA for the CDR3: TGTGCCAGCAGTGAGGGTCAGCGGGGGCGAGGAAACACCATATATTTT. Its protein product is CASSEGQRGRGNTIYF.

This rearrangement joins TRBV9 to TRBJ1-5, with a possible D match to TRBD1 (5 bases). CDR1 and CDR2 from the germline V gene are SGDLS and YYNGEE. This CDR3 region has 17 residues. Trimming stripped 3 bases from V and 2 bases from J, with 18 bases between. Here the CDR3 DNA reads TGTGCCAGCAGCGCGGGGGAGGAGAGGGGACGCAATCAGCCCCAGCATTTT. Translating it yields CASSAGEERGRNQPQHF.

V gene TRBV27 combines with J gene TRBJ2-7; 7 nucleotides align to TRBD2. CDR3 size: 13 residues. Germline CDR1 is MNHEY and CDR2 is SMNVEV (reference sequence). The junction had 8 bases not matched to a gene; V was cut back by 6 bases and J by 6 bases. The CDR3 DNA reads TGTGCCAGCAGGCGGGAGTCTGGGCTCGAGCAGTACTTC. As protein: CASRRESGLEQYF.

This clone appeared a few times. The chain has TRBV10-1 and TRBJ2-1; D remains ambiguous. CDR3 length: 11 residues. Germline CDR1 is WNHNN and CDR2 is SYGVQD (reference sequence). V was clipped by 3 bases and J by 12 bases, with 9 bases between them. The CDR3 spells CASSDEGVQFF. In DNA, the CDR3 is TGCGCCAGCAGTGATGAAGGAGTGCAGTTCTTC.

The chain is built from TRBV12-5 and TRBJ1-2; 9 positions match TRBD1. CDR1 and CDR2 from the germline V gene are LGHNT and FRNRAP. The CDR3 runs to 17 residues. With 5 bases clipped from V and 7 bases from J, the junction kept 17 bases outside the gene matches. CDR3 region: CASGHSGDRAFAAGYTF. CDR3 coding DNA: TGTGCTAGTGGTCACTCCGGGGACAGGGCTTTCGCGGCTGGCTACACCTTC.

The chain carries TRBV5-8 and TRBJ1-5; D is ambiguous. The CDR3 extends over 14 amino acids. CDR1 is SGHTS and CDR2 is YDEGEE in the germline V gene. V dropped 0 bases and J dropped 1 base, with 5 bases sitting between them. In nucleotides, the CDR3 is TGTGCCAGCAGCTTGGGACTCAGCAATCAGCCCCAGCATTTT. Translation: CASSLGLSNQPQHF.

This chain connects TRBV3-1 (or the pseudogene TRBV3-2) to TRBJ2-1; TRBD2 aligns across 8 bases. This CDR3 comprises 15 residues. Germline CDR1 and CDR2: LGHDT and YNNKEL (reference sequence). After removal of 3 bases from V and 8 bases from J, the junction contained 9 bases not matched to a gene. CDR3 sequence reads: CASSHSRTSGYEQFF. In DNA form, the CDR3 reads TGTGCCAGCAGCCATAGTAGAACTAGCGGTTATGAGCAGTTCTTC.

The chain is built from TRBV6-5 and TRBJ1-2; D call uncertain. Trimming cost V 2 bases and J 7 bases, with 5 bases left between them. Germline CDR1 is MNHEY and CDR2 is SVGAGI. CDR3 length: 11 amino acids. The CDR3 coding sequence is TGTGCCAGCAGTTACGCAGGTGGCTACACCTTC. Encoded protein: CASSYAGGYTF.

The J gene is TRBJ1-2, the V gene TRBV7-2; TRBD1 is a possible D gene (6 bases). This CDR3 spans 15 amino acids. Per the germline V gene, CDR1 is SGHTA and CDR2 is FQGNSA. Trimming stripped 7 bases from V and 3 bases from J, with 18 bases between. The DNA for the CDR3 is TGTGCCAGCATCTCCTTAGTGGGGGCGCACTATGGCTACACCTTC. Translated, it gives CASISLVGAHYGYTF.

The J gene is TRBJ2-3, the V gene TRBV6-2 or TRBV6-3, with 10 bases fitting TRBD2. From germline, CDR1 is MNHEY and CDR2 SVGEGT. Trimming at V came to 5 bases and at J to 2 bases, leaving 19 bases not matched to a gene. The CDR3 spans 20 residues. The CDR3 region has the DNA TGTGCCAGCAGTCCCACGGGTAGCGGGGGGACATCCCATCCCACAGATACGCAGTATTTT. This codes for CASSPTGSGGTSHPTDTQYF.

The chain has TRBV27 and TRBJ2-7; maybe TRBD2 (5 bases). Trimming cost V 5 bases and J 3 bases, with 17 bases left between them. The CDR3 has 15 amino acids. Germline V gene sequence: CDR1 MNHEY, CDR2 SMNVEV (reference sequence). In DNA form, the CDR3 reads TGTGCCAGCAGTGATTGGACTCTGGGTAACTACGAGCAGTACTTC. Protein sequence: CASSDWTLGNYEQYF.

This clone was seen only a few times. The chain joins TRBV5-6 to TRBJ1-5, with D uncertain. Per germline, CDR1 SGHDT and CDR2 YYEEEE. Trimming left V 0 bases short and J 2 bases short, with 12 bases between. The CDR3 has 16 amino acids. DNA of the CDR3: TGTGCCAGCAGCTTGGGTCCCGTCGGGGGCAATCAGCCCCAGCATTTT. Protein sequence: CASSLGPVGGNQPQHF.

The V gene is TRBV2, the J gene TRBJ2-7, with D possibly matching TRBD1 (5 bases). This CDR3 is built from 15 residues. Germline V lookup: CDR1 SNHLY, CDR2 FYNNEI. Trimming removed 2 bases from V and 0 bases from J, with 11 bases in between. CDR3 DNA: TGTGCCAGCAGTGAAAGGACACAGATCTCCTACGAGCAGTACTTC. Its protein product is CASSERTQISYEQYF.

This chain uses TRBV20-1 with TRBJ1-2, with a tentative D call TRBD1 (5 bases). CDR1 is DFQATT and CDR2 is SNEGSKA in the germline V gene (reference sequence). Trimming took 3 bases from V and 4 from J, leaving 9 bases between them. This CDR3 comprises 12 residues. DNA for the CDR3: TGCAGTGCTAGTGACGACAGCTATGGCTACACCTTC. Translated, it gives CSASDDSYGYTF.

The chain couples TRBV4-1 to TRBJ1-5; D ambiguous. V was clipped by 5 bases and J by 2 bases, with 13 bases between them. Germline V lookup: CDR1 MGHRA, CDR2 YSYEKL. The CDR3 is 15 residues long. This CDR3 is CASSTMWSGNQPQHF. CDR3 DNA sequence: TGCGCCAGCAGCACGATGTGGTCAGGCAATCAGCCCCAGCATTTT.

CDR3 sequence reads: CASRSPLRGGFGFF. CDR3 nucleotides: TGTGCCAGCAGATCCCCGTTAAGGGGGGGGTTTGGGTTCTTC. The genes are TRBV27 and TRBJ2-1; the D gene is possibly TRBD2 (7 bases). This CDR3 has 14 amino acids. Germline-derived CDR1 and CDR2 are MNHEY and SMNVEV (reference sequence). The V and J ends lost 6 bases and 15 bases respectively, with 24 bases between them.

CDR3 DNA sequence: TGTGCCAGCTCCGGAGGGCAGATGAACACTGAAGCTTTCTTT. It encodes CASSGGQMNTEAFF. This rearrangement joins TRBV6-5 to TRBJ1-1; D not certain. CDR1 is MNHEY and CDR2 is SVGAGI in the germline V gene. The CDR3 spans 14 residues. Between the trimmed V and J ends, which lost 8 bases and 0 bases, there was a span of 13 bases.

The chain combines TRBV7-2 with TRBJ1-1; no definite D call. The CDR3 sequence is 15 residues long. Trimming cost V 5 bases and J 1 base, with 14 bases left between them. Germline values: CDR1 SGHTA, CDR2 FQGNSA. Written as DNA, the CDR3 is TGTGCCAGCAGCGTGCAGCAGACGGGGAACACTGAAGCTTTCTTT. This gives the protein CASSVQQTGNTEAFF.

This sequence joins TRBV7-7 and TRBJ2-1; D perhaps matches TRBD1 (6 bases). The CDR3 contains 13 residues. Trimming shortened V by 2 bases and J by 5 bases, and 7 bases separated the two germline ends. CDR1 SSHAT and CDR2 FNYEAQ come from the germline V gene (reference sequence). The CDR3 DNA follows: TGTGCCAGCAGCTTAAACAGGGACAATGAGCAGTTCTTC. Protein sequence: CASSLNRDNEQFF.

The genes are TRBV4-1 and TRBJ2-7; no definite D call. The germline V gene has CDR1 MGHRA and CDR2 YSYEKL. This CDR3 is 12 amino acids long. Trimming stripped 1 base from V and 7 bases from J, with 8 bases between. CDR3 region: CASSQGSEEQYF. DNA of the CDR3: TGCGCCAGCAGCCAAGGAAGCGAAGAGCAGTACTTC.

CDR3 in DNA: TGCGCCAGCAGCCAAGATCAGGCGGGTAACTATGGCTACACCTTC. Translation gives CASSQDQAGNYGYTF. The rearrangement joins TRBV4-3 to TRBJ1-2; D remains unclear. V shed 0 bases and J shed 1 base, with 9 bases lying between them. CDR1 LGHNA and CDR2 YSLEER come from the germline V gene. This CDR3 spans 15 amino acids.

The rearrangement links TRBV9 to TRBJ2-2, with TRBD1 matching over 7 bases. Germline V gives CDR1 SGDLS, CDR2 YYNGEE. The V segment lost 4 bases and the J segment 1 base; nucleotides outside the gene matches: 7. The CDR3 spans 16 residues. The CDR3 sequence is CASSFSDRLNTGELFF. CDR3 coding DNA: TGTGCCAGCAGCTTCTCGGACAGGCTGAACACCGGGGAGCTGTTTTTT.

J is TRBJ2-1 and V is TRBV11-3, with TRBD1 identical over 7 bases. The junction had 4 bases not matched to a gene; V was cut back by 2 bases and J by 9 bases. CDR3 length equals 13 residues. Germline V gene data show CDR1 as SGHNT and CDR2 as YENEEA. Written as DNA, the CDR3 is TGTGCCAGCAGCTTATCAGACAGGGCTGAGCAGTTCTTC. This translates into CASSLSDRAEQFF.

The chain has TRBV2 and TRBJ2-7; D perhaps matches TRBD1 (6 bases). This CDR3 is 14 amino acids long. Germline loops: CDR1 SNHLY, CDR2 FYNNEI. Between the trimmed V and J ends, which lost 1 base and 4 bases, there was a span of 11 bases. The DNA for the CDR3 is TGTGCCAGCAGTGAAGTTGGACAGAAGTACGAGCAGTACTTC. Protein: CASSEVGQKYEQYF.